A single sample is the source of the 4 T cell receptor beta chains below, sequenced in a study of kidney transplant recipient with SARS-CoV-2 infection. In TCRdb, the reads were re-called with MiXCR into one record per CDR3 protein. Of some 220,000 distinct CDR3 sequences detected, more than 25% appear once; the ten largest clones hold less than 8.5%. Material: a blood sample, obtained at baseline and on day 111 from a kidney transplant recipient. The receptors stem from a young adult male patient who had COVID-19 and was a kidney transplant recipient. Some T cells may trace back to the graft donor.

Concerning this clonotype: A single base separates this from a much larger clone, so it may be a read error. The CDR3 loop reads CASIGGVPGKTCGYTF. Here the CDR3 DNA reads TGTGCCAGCATTGGTGGCGTACCAGGAAAGACCTGTGGCTACACCTTC. The rearrangement uses TRBV5-4 and TRBJ1-2; no clear D. In germline, CDR1 is SGHNT, CDR2 YYREEE (reference sequence). This CDR3 is 16 amino acids long. The ends were cut back, 6 bases at V and 7 bases at J, with 25 bases in the middle.

In regard to this clonotype: A much more abundant neighbour one base away suggests this may be a read error. This chain connects TRBV27 to TRBJ2-2, with 8 bases aligning to TRBD2. Germline assignment: CDR1 MNHEY and CDR2 SMNVEV (reference sequence). V lost 10 bases and J lost 5; bases outside the gene matches: 15. The CDR3 is 16 amino acids. In DNA, the CDR3 is TGTGCCAACAGCGTACTGGGACTAGGGGGTACCGGGGAGCTGTTTTTT. Translated, it gives CANSVLGLGGTGELFF.

On this clonotype itself: An end of the junction differs from the germline gene, which may be a read error. The chain is built from TRBV15 and TRBJ2-6; 7 nucleotides align to TRBD1. CDR3 length: 16 amino acids. The V gene's germline CDR1 is LNHNV and CDR2 YYDKDF (reference sequence). The CDR3 DNA is TGTGCCAGCAGCAAGGGACAGAGCTCTGGGGCCAACGTCCTGACTTTC. Translated, it gives CASSKGQSSGANVLTF. Complete variable domain (other parts from reference TRBV15 and TRBJ2-6): DAMVIQNPRYQVTQFGKPVTLSCSQTLNHNVMYWYQQKSSQAPKLLFHYYDKDFNNEADTPDNFQSRRPNTSFCFLDIRSPGLGDTAMYLCASSKGQSSGANVLTFGAGSRLTVL.

This clonotype was seen repeatedly, ten times or more. V and J are TRBV20-1 and TRBJ1-1; no reliable D call. The V end lost 7 bases, the J end lost 1 base, and 13 bases lay between the germline ends. Germline V CDR1 and CDR2: DFQATT, SNEGSKA (reference sequence). The CDR3 spans 13 residues. CDR3 loop: CSVWPPANTEAFF. As DNA, the CDR3 is TGCAGTGTGTGGCCCCCGGCGAACACTGAAGCTTTCTTT.